The 15 T cell receptor beta chains listed next were all sequenced from one sample in a study of blood T cell repertoires in COVID-19 (dated by TCRdb to the early 2020s). Libraries were built with the immunoSEQ multiplex PCR assay. The clones in this table, taken by TCRdb from immuneACCESS, are in-frame only. Not every clone is retained; where verified, under half of the shortfall comes from an unresolved V gene, and the cause of the rest is unknown. The sample table contains around 400,000 clones; only one count was recorded for around 86% of them. Clones ranked in the top ten supply approximately 5% of the sample. Sequencing input: PBMCs or T cells enriched from blood (not recorded which). These receptors were taken from a woman aged 50 to 65 who had recovered from COVID-19.

This chain links TRBV6-5 with TRBJ1-5, with 8 bases identical to TRBD1. Unmatched junction bases numbered 5, after V lost 5 bases and J lost 2 bases. This CDR3 has 15 residues. CDR1 MNHEY and CDR2 SVGAGI come from the germline V gene. The CDR3 sequence: CASSQGAHGNQPQHF. CDR3 DNA sequence: TGTGCCAGCAGTCAGGGGGCGCACGGCAATCAGCCCCAGCATTTT.

Ten or more counts support this clone. The chain is built from TRBV5-6 and TRBJ2-7; perhaps TRBD1 as D (5 bases). Deletions cut 0 bases from V and 3 bases from J, with 7 bases between. This CDR3 is built from 13 residues. Germline CDR1 SGHDT, CDR2 YYEEEE. CDR3 loop: CASSLVDNYEQYF. CDR3 sequence (DNA): TGTGCCAGCAGCTTGGTGGACAACTACGAGCAGTACTTC.

The chain couples TRBV19 to TRBJ2-4; D gene uncertain. There are 15 residues in the CDR3. V gave up 2 bases and J gave up 0 bases, with 8 bases separating them. Germline values: CDR1 LNHDA, CDR2 SQIVND (reference sequence). The CDR3 reads CASSISSLAKNIQYF. The CDR3 DNA is TGTGCCAGTAGTATATCTTCTTTAGCCAAAAACATTCAGTACTTC.

The V call is TRBV19, the J call TRBJ2-7, with a tentative D call TRBD2 (5 bases). CDR1 is LNHDA and CDR2 is SQIVND in the germline V gene (reference sequence). There are 15 residues in the CDR3. V lost 7 bases and J lost 2, with 18 bases in between. CDR3 DNA: TGTGCCAGTACTCCGAGGTGGGGAGCTACCTACGAGCAGTACTTC. It codes for CASTPRWGATYEQYF.

This clone occurred a few times. The rearrangement uses TRBV2 and TRBJ1-2; a possible D gene is TRBD1 (6 bases). Per germline, CDR1 SNHLY and CDR2 FYNNEI. V lost 7 bases, J lost 0 bases, and 12 bases lay in between. CDR3 length equals 14 residues. Here the CDR3 reads CASIAQGPNYGYTF. The DNA of the CDR3 is TGTGCCAGCATCGCACAGGGCCCTAACTATGGCTACACCTTC.

The rearrangement uses TRBV5-4 and TRBJ2-7; a weak D match, TRBD2 (6 bases). CDR1 and CDR2 from the germline V gene are SGHNT and YYREEE (reference sequence). There are 18 residues in the CDR3. The V end was cut by 5 bases, the J end by 0 bases, with 24 bases between. CDR3 nucleotides: TGTGCCAGCAGTCCGCGGACGAGAGGCCGGGGGAGCTCCTACGAGCAGTACTTC. It encodes CASSPRTRGRGSSYEQYF.

This CDR3 is CASSPPGQGSDTEAFF. The CDR3, as DNA: TGTGCCAGCAGCCCCCCTGGACAGGGATCGGACACTGAAGCTTTCTTT. The rearrangement joins TRBV21-1 to TRBJ1-1; the table's D call TRBD1 went unverified against the DNA. TRBV21-1 counts as a pseudogene. The CDR3 spans 16 residues.

V usage is TRBV5-6 and J usage is TRBJ2-3; D is unresolved. V shed 2 bases and J shed 0 bases, with 4 bases lying between them. This CDR3 region has 13 residues. Germline assignment: CDR1 SGHDT and CDR2 YYEEEE. CDR3 bases: TGTGCCAGCAGCTTCCTAAGCACAGATACGCAGTATTTT. This translates into CASSFLSTDTQYF.

This clone is a singleton in its sample. The chain couples TRBV2 to TRBJ1-2; no clear D gene. The V gene lost 5 bases and the J gene lost 0 bases, with 7 bases spanning the gap. This CDR3 contains 13 residues. Per germline, CDR1 SNHLY and CDR2 FYNNEI. Here the CDR3 reads CASSLLANYGYTF. The CDR3 DNA follows: TGTGCCAGCAGTTTACTAGCTAACTATGGCTACACCTTC.

The chain recombines TRBV19 with TRBJ1-4, with TRBD1 identical over 9 bases. V trimming: 7 bases; J trimming: 0 bases; junction bases outside the gene matches: 24. Germline V lookup: CDR1 LNHDA, CDR2 SQIVND (reference sequence). The CDR3 spans 22 residues. CDR3 DNA: TGTGCCAGTAAAAATTCCTTCTCTACAGGGGGCGTAGTAAGGGCAACTAATGAAAAACTGTTTTTT. Translation: CASKNSFSTGGVVRATNEKLFF. Full variable domain (outside the CDR3, taken from reference TRBV19 and TRBJ1-4): DGGITQSPKYLFRKEGQNVTLSCEQNLNHDAMYWYRQDPGQGLRLIYYSQIVNDFQKGDIAEGYSVSREKKESFPLTVTSAQKNPTAFYLCASKNSFSTGGVVRATNEKLFFGSGTQLSVL.

CDR3 amino acids: CASSYSGSEQYF. CDR3 nucleotide sequence: TGTGCCAGCAGTTATTCCGGGAGCGAGCAGTACTTC. The chain has TRBV6-5 and TRBJ2-7, with TRBD2 as a possible D gene (6 bases). The CDR3 runs to 12 residues. The V end was cut by 3 bases, the J end by 6 bases, with 9 bases between. Germline lookup yields CDR1 MNHEY and CDR2 SVGAGI.

The chain employs TRBV27 and TRBJ2-7, with D perhaps TRBD1 (5 bases). The CDR3 contains 16 residues. Trimming shortened V by 5 bases and J by 3 bases, and 20 bases separated the two germline ends. Per germline, CDR1 MNHEY and CDR2 SMNVEV (reference sequence). Written as DNA, the CDR3 is TGTGCCAGCAGTCTACAGTCAGGGTCGGCCCTCTACGAGCAGTACTTC. It codes for CASSLQSGSALYEQYF.

This chain links TRBV15 with TRBJ1-1, with D possibly matching TRBD1 (6 bases). This CDR3 contains 16 residues. Looked up from germline, CDR1 is LNHNV and CDR2 is YYDKDF (reference sequence). Trimming stripped 7 bases from V and 3 bases from J, with 21 bases between. The CDR3 spells CATKGQVSGKDTEAFF. The CDR3 DNA sequence: TGTGCCACCAAGGGACAAGTATCAGGGAAAGACACTGAAGCTTTCTTT.

The chain uses TRBV4-3 and TRBJ1-6; a weak D match, TRBD1 (6 bases). Between the trimmed V and J ends, which lost 4 bases and 6 bases, there was a span of 19 bases. The CDR3 spans 17 residues. Germline CDR1 LGHNA, CDR2 YSLEER. CDR3 DNA: TGCGCCAGCAGCCCGACTGCCGGGGGGCGCGGTAATTCACCCCTCCACTTT. Translating it yields CASSPTAGGRGNSPLHF.

This chain connects TRBV5-4 to TRBJ1-2; 9 bases agree with TRBD1. CDR1 and CDR2 (germline): SGHNT, YYREEE (reference sequence). There are 16 residues in the CDR3. The trim removed 2 bases at V and 5 bases at J, leaving 10 bases unmatched. CDR3 loop: CASSFPRDREGYGYTF. In nucleotides, the CDR3 is TGTGCCAGCAGCTTCCCCAGGGACAGGGAGGGATATGGCTACACCTTC.